This is a list of T cell receptor beta chains from one sample in a study of T cells in Graves' hyperthyroidism and ophthalmopathy. TCRdb reprocessed the multiplex PCR reads with MiXCR, giving one entry per CDR3 protein. Seen here are over 400,000 distinct CDR3 sequences, under 15% observed once, and the top ten hold less than 15%. What was sequenced was blood. These receptors were taken from a man younger than 35 with Graves' ophthalmopathy. The CDR3 runs from the conserved cysteine through the conserved F or W. D genes are given only for firm matches. Only some rows state a clone size, as once, few, many or a class for expanded clones.

V gene	D gene	CDR3 length	J gene	clone size	CDR3 protein	CDR3 DNA
TRBV30	NA	16	TRBJ1-2	NA	CAWSVPAGWGSNGYTF	TGTGCCTGGAGTGTACCTGCTGGGTGGGGCAGCAATGGCTACACCTTC
TRBV5-1	TRBD1	15	TRBJ2-7	many	CASSWGQGDTYEQYF	TGCGCCAGCAGCTGGGGACAGGGCGACACGTACGAGCAGTACTTC
TRBV13	NA	15	TRBJ1-6	few	CASSAQSSYNSPLHF	TGTGCCAGCAGCGCCCAGAGCTCCTATAATTCACCCCTCCACTTT
TRBV20-1	TRBD1	16	TRBJ2-7	many	CSARDEEDRDLHEQYF	TGCAGTGCTAGAGATGAGGAGGACAGGGACCTCCACGAGCAGTACTTC
TRBV6-1	NA	14	TRBJ2-5	NA	CASSPGALAETQYF	TGTGCCAGCAGTCCCGGGGCCTTGGCAGAGACCCAGTACTTC
TRBV11-2	TRBD1	15	TRBJ2-4	few	CASNIQGGAKNIQYF	TGTGCCAGCAACATACAGGGGGGAGCCAAAAACATTCAGTACTTC
TRBV10-1	TRBD2	17	TRBJ2-5	NA	CASSEGLAGGSLETQYF	TGCGCCAGCAGTGAGGGGCTAGCGGGGGGCTCCCTCGAGACCCAGTACTTC
TRBV11-3	NA	16	TRBJ1-2	many	CASSLTGPPVIGGYTF	TGTGCCAGCAGCTTAACTGGACCTCCTGTTATCGGTGGCTACACCTTC
TRBV7-2	NA	13	TRBJ1-2	NA	CASSLGPLVGYTF	TGTGCCAGCAGCTTGGGACCCCTAGTGGGCTACACCTTC
TRBV6-6	TRBD1	16	TRBJ2-3	many	CASSYSATGGGDTQYF	TGTGCCAGCAGTTACTCTGCAACAGGGGGCGGAGATACGCAGTATTTT
TRBV18	NA	14	TRBJ1-1	many	CASSLGPRDTEAFF	TGTGCCAGCTCACTGGGACCGAGGGACACTGAAGCTTTCTTT
TRBV2	TRBD2	13	TRBJ2-7	many	CASSGTNPYEQYF	TGTGCCAGCAGCGGGACTAATCCCTACGAGCAGTACTTC
TRBV29-1	NA	15	TRBJ1-1	NA	CSVQKGGAPNTEAFF	TGCAGCGTTCAAAAGGGGGGAGCCCCGAACACTGAAGCTTTCTTT
TRBV5-1	NA	16	TRBJ1-1	many	CASSIPAGTRNTEAFF	TGCGCCAGCAGTATTCCGGCAGGGACCCGAAACACTGAAGCTTTCTTT
TRBV6-1	TRBD1	16	TRBJ1-1	NA	CASSEAQGVMNTEAFF	TGTGCCAGCAGTGAAGCGCAGGGGGTCATGAACACTGAAGCTTTCTTT
TRBV25-1	TRBD1	13	TRBJ1-1	few	CASRRQGISEAFF	TGTGCCAGCCGCAGACAGGGTATTTCTGAAGCTTTCTTT
TRBV6-1	NA	15	TRBJ1-2	NA	CASSRLGGDNYGYTF	TGTGCCAGCAGTCGACTGGGTGGGGATAACTATGGCTACACCTTC
TRBV15	TRBD2	15	TRBJ2-1	many	CATSRGTSGINEQFF	TGTGCCACCAGCAGAGGGACTAGCGGGATAAATGAGCAGTTCTTC
TRBV3-1	NA	13	TRBJ2-7	many	CASSQVTGDEQYF	TGTGCCAGCAGCCAAGTTACTGGAGACGAGCAGTACTTC
TRBV19	NA	15	TRBJ1-1	many	CASSSLRGGSTEAFF	TGTGCCAGTAGTAGTCTTAGGGGAGGGAGCACTGAAGCTTTCTTT
TRBV6-1	NA	15	TRBJ2-3	once	CASSPLASGTDTQYF	TGTGCCAGCAGCCCCCTGGCGTCGGGGACAGATACGCAGTATTTT
TRBV27	NA	14	TRBJ2-5	many	CASSLGGGVKTQYF	TGTGCCAGCAGTCTAGGGGGGGGGGTAAAGACCCAGTACTTC
TRBV6-1	NA	13	TRBJ2-2	NA	CASWRGRAGELFF	TGTGCCAGCTGGAGGGGGCGCGCCGGGGAGCTGTTTTTT
TRBV27	NA	14	TRBJ1-4	NA	CASSLRDGNEKLFF	TGTGCCAGCAGTTTAAGGGACGGTAATGAAAAACTGTTTTTT
TRBV30	NA	16	TRBJ2-1	few	CAWSVARTSSYNEQFF	TGTGCCTGGAGTGTAGCCAGGACAAGCTCCTACAATGAGCAGTTCTTC
TRBV3-1	NA	16	TRBJ1-3	NA	CASSQEFRLSGNTIYF	TGTGCCAGCAGCCAAGAGTTTCGGCTCTCTGGAAACACCATATATTTT